The 2 T cell receptor beta chains presented below share a single source sample, sequenced in a study of blood T cell repertoires in COVID-19. The table came from immunoSEQ multiplex PCR; TCRdb's copy has only in-frame clones and leaves some out. The sample includes about 25,000 clones, around nine tenths of them seen just once. What was sequenced was peripheral blood. The receptors here all came from a man in his sixties or seventies with acute or convalescent COVID-19.

The chain links TRBV6-5 to TRBJ1-4, with TRBD1 as a possible D gene (5 bases). Between the trimmed V and J ends, which lost 2 bases and 0 bases, there was a span of 10 bases. The CDR3 consists of 16 residues. Germline loops: CDR1 MNHEY, CDR2 SVGAGI. As DNA, the CDR3 is TGTGCCAGCAGTTACAGGGGCCTCGCAACTAATGAAAAACTGTTTTTT. It yields the protein CASSYRGLATNEKLFF.

The gene calls are TRBV27 and TRBJ1-2, with TRBD1 identical over 7 bases. There are 13 residues in the CDR3. Trimming at V came to 5 bases and at J to 2 bases, leaving 2 bases not matched to a gene. Germline CDR1 is MNHEY and CDR2 is SMNVEV (reference sequence). DNA of the CDR3: TGTGCCAGCAGTCAACAGGGGAACTATGGCTACACCTTC. Translated: CASSQQGNYGYTF.